The T cell receptor (gamma chain) described here comes from a study of γδ T cells in repeated Plasmodium falciparum infection. Study-wide background: Malian gammadelta TCRs were studied during no-transmission periods and across acute malaria episodes.

The CDR3 length is 18 residues. Germline CDR1 and CDR2: GITISATS and ISYDGTV (reference sequence). Flow sorting of PBMC yielded separate Vgamma9/Vdelta2+ and Vdelta2-negative gammadelta T cell populations for bulk repertoire analysis. Each sorted gammadelta sample had TRG and TRD chains sequenced. TCRdb used CATT to re-call clones from the multiplex PCR reads. The sample has some 30,000 gamma-chain clones; about 1.5% are singletons. About this clone: Antigen specificity is unknown. With a far larger clone one base away, a read error is the likely cause. Other nucleotide sequences in the sample specify the same CDR3.

Study results and caveats: Compared with Australian children, Malian Vdelta2-negative repertoires seemed more clonal, less diverse, less shared. Vgamma9/Vdelta2+ repertoires stayed stably polyclonal over time and infection.

This receptor was identified in a pool of human donors (malaria-infected and uninfected, not separated). The sample taken for sequencing was gamma-delta T cells from blood. The V call is TRGV9, the J call TRGJP. No J segment appears in TCRdb, so it was assigned here by matching the sequence to germline. CDR3 sequence: CALWEVPIKELGKKIKVF. Written as DNA, the CDR3 is TGTGCCCTGTGGGAGGTGCCAATCAAAGAGTTGGGCAAAAAAATCAAGGTATTT.